Listed here are 22 T cell receptor beta chains from one sample, sequenced in a study of blood T cells in healthy people across ages (dated by TCRdb to between 2015 and 2016). Library preparation employed 5' RACE. A second PCR of roughly 7 to 12 cycles was performed with a sample-barcoded 5' primer and a J-beta primer mix. TCRdb trimmed the raw reads at Q25, called clones with MiXCR and kept productive beta chains. All rows with the same CDR3 protein become a single entry with the most common DNA and genes. Recorded for this sample are around 1,800,000 distinct CDR3 sequences; about 39% of them occurred a single time. The ten largest clones represent 20% to 25% of the sample. Sequencing was performed on blood. All receptors derive from a human donor in good health.

With regard to this clonotype: One end of the junction does not line up with germline, which may come from a read error. J is TRBJ1-2 and V is TRBV5-1; no definite D call. This CDR3 is built from 11 residues. Germline CDR1 SGHRS, CDR2 YFSETQ. CDR3 loop: CASSWLGGCTF. The CDR3 bases are TGCGCCAGCAGCTGGTTGGGAGGCTGCACCTTC.

With respect to this clonotype: Being one base from a much bigger clone, this may be a read error. This chain joins TRBV13 and TRBJ1-2; the D is unclear. CDR1 is PRHDT, CDR2 FYEKMQ, per germline (reference sequence). The CDR3 covers 12 residues. The germline V and J ends were trimmed by 2 bases and 7 bases, with 8 bases remaining between them. The CDR3 DNA is TGTGCCAGCAGCTTACAGGACTCTGGCTACACCTTC. This gives the protein CASSLQDSGYTF.

This clonotype appeared a single time. V is TRBV12-3 or TRBV12-4 and J is TRBJ2-6; no definite D call. The CDR3 sequence is 13 residues long. The germline V and J ends were trimmed by 8 bases and 1 base, with 6 bases remaining between them. CDR3 DNA sequence: TGTGCCAGCTTCCGGTCTGGGGCCAACGTCCTGACTTTC. This encodes CASFRSGANVLTF.

The table lists this clonotype with a few counts. The CDR3 sequence is CASSGGGDGYTF. The CDR3 DNA reads as TGTGCCAGCAGTGGTGGGGGAGATGGCTACACCTTC. The chain links TRBV7-2 to TRBJ1-2; a weak D match, TRBD1 (5 bases). There are 12 residues in the CDR3. V dropped 6 bases and J dropped 6 bases, with 11 bases sitting between them. Germline V gene lookup returns CDR1 SGHTA and CDR2 FQGNSA.

The CDR3 sequence is CASSYPHRRGLGPSSYYEQYF. CDR3 in DNA: TGTGCCAGCAGCTACCCTCATCGCAGGGGGCTAGGACCCTCCTCCTACTACGAGCAGTACTTC. The genes are TRBV11-1 and TRBJ2-7, with 8 bases matching TRBD1. The V and J ends lost 4 bases and 3 bases, in that order; junction bases with no gene match: 26. This CDR3 region has 21 residues. Germline loops: CDR1 SGHAT, CDR2 FQDESV (reference sequence).

In this sample, this clonotype turned up a few times. The chain recombines TRBV9 with TRBJ2-1; no clear D. The CDR3 has 12 amino acids. Germline V lookup: CDR1 SGDLS, CDR2 YYNGEE. Trimming took off 0 bases at V and 10 bases at J, with 8 bases between the two ends. The CDR3 loop reads CASSVEVGEQFF. The CDR3 DNA follows: TGTGCCAGCAGCGTAGAGGTAGGGGAGCAGTTCTTC.

This clonotype has ten or more counts. The chain is built from TRBV4-2 and TRBJ2-7; TRBD1 matches 9 bases. V shed 4 bases, J shed 2 bases, and the junction held 6 bases outside the gene matches. Germline V gene lookup returns CDR1 LGHNA and CDR2 YNFKEQ. The CDR3 is made up of 15 amino acids. The CDR3 DNA follows: TGTGCCAGCAGCCCTACCGGGACAGGGACCTACGAGCAGTACTTC. The encoded protein is CASSPTGTGTYEQYF.

This chain joins TRBV6-5 and TRBJ2-3; D possibly matches TRBD1 or TRBD2 (6 bases each). The CDR3 has 20 amino acids. In germline, CDR1 is MNHEY, CDR2 SVGAGI. The V end was cut by 4 bases, the J end by 1 base, with 27 bases between. The CDR3 loop reads CASSWGLGGGALGGTDTQYF. The CDR3 DNA follows: TGTGCCAGCAGTTGGGGTCTCGGGGGCGGGGCGCTCGGCGGCACAGATACGCAGTATTTT.

This clonotype was found a few times. At one end, the junction sequence differs from germline, possibly due to a read error. The gene calls are TRBV4-3 and TRBJ2-3; D call uncertain. The CDR3 runs 15 residues. The V gene's germline CDR1 is LGHNA and CDR2 YSLEER. CDR3 bases: TGCGCCAGCAGCCAAGTTATATTGAGCACGGATACGCAGTATTTT. The encoded protein is CASSQVILSTDTQYF.

This clonotype was counted ten times or more. The chain has TRBV4-3 and TRBJ2-7; 9 bases match TRBD2. The V gene end was trimmed by 0 bases and the J gene end by 3 bases; junction bases not matched to a gene: 6. CDR1 is LGHNA and CDR2 is YSLEER in the germline V gene. This CDR3 contains 16 residues. The chain's CDR3 is CASSQDASGILYEQYF. CDR3 in DNA: TGCGCCAGCAGCCAAGATGCTAGCGGGATTCTCTACGAGCAGTACTTC.

This clonotype was observed a handful of times. This sequence joins TRBV4-1 and TRBJ2-1, with a possible D match to TRBD2 (6 bases). The CDR3 runs 16 residues. V was clipped by 1 base and J by 2 bases, with 12 bases between them. Per the germline V gene, CDR1 is MGHRA and CDR2 is YSYEKL. The CDR3: CASSQGRGSTYNEQFF. Here the CDR3 DNA reads TGCGCCAGCAGCCAAGGGCGGGGCTCAACCTACAATGAGCAGTTCTTC.

The rearrangement uses TRBV5-5 and TRBJ2-4; 7 nucleotides agree with TRBD1. The assigned J gene may be wrong: the sequence end matches TRBJ2-7 better. This CDR3 is 15 amino acids long. CDR1 is SGHKS and CDR2 is YYEKEE in the germline V gene (reference sequence). CDR3 coding DNA: TGTGCCAGCAGCTTGGTGGTGGGACAGAACTACGAGCAGTACTTC. This encodes CASSLVVGQNYEQYF.

In regard to this clonotype: No conserved phenylalanine or tryptophan is present at the end of the CDR3, so a read error is the likely explanation. The CDR3 DNA follows: TGTGCCAGCAGCGAAACAGGGGACTTCAATCAGCCCCAGCATGTT. Its translation is CASSETGDFNQPQHV. J is TRBJ1-5 and V is TRBV7-2, with 7 bases aligning to TRBD1. The CDR3 is made up of 15 amino acids. The V and J ends lost 5 bases and 3 bases, in that order; junction bases with no gene match: 7. Germline V lookup: CDR1 SGHTA, CDR2 FQGNSA.

The chain has TRBV6-2 or TRBV6-3 and TRBJ2-3; the D gene could be TRBD1 or TRBD2 (5 bases each). Looked up from germline, CDR1 is MNHEY and CDR2 is SVGEGT. CDR3 length equals 15 residues. The V gene lost 2 bases and the J gene lost 2 bases, with 11 bases spanning the gap. CDR3 protein: CASSYGDGDTDTQYF. CDR3 DNA sequence: TGTGCCAGCAGTTACGGGGACGGTGACACAGATACGCAGTATTTT.

This clonotype was seen a few times. In DNA, the CDR3 is TGCGCCAGCAGCTTGGAGGGACAGGGGGCGAACACTGAAGCTTTCTTT. It yields the protein CASSLEGQGANTEAFF. The V call is TRBV5-1, the J call TRBJ1-1, with 12 bases that match TRBD1. Germline V gene lookup returns CDR1 SGHRS and CDR2 YFSETQ. Trimming took 0 bases from V and 1 from J; bases not matched to a gene: 1. The CDR3 is made up of 16 amino acids. Supplemented by reference TRBV5-1 and TRBJ1-1, the full variable domain reads KAGVTQTPRYLIKTRGQQVTLSCSPISGHRSVSWYQQTPGQGLQFLFEYFSETQRNKGNFPGRFSGRQFSNSRSEMNVSTLELGDSALYLCASSLEGQGANTEAFFGQGTRLTVV.

The chain is built from TRBV5-5 and TRBJ1-4, with D uncertain. Trimming removed 0 bases at V and 2 bases at J, with 14 bases between. From germline, CDR1 is SGHKS and CDR2 YYEKEE (reference sequence). This CDR3 is 17 amino acids long. The CDR3 DNA is TGTGCCAGCAGCTTGGTGGGGAAAAAGGTCACTAATGAAAAACTGTTTTTT. Translating gives CASSLVGKKVTNEKLFF.

The chain is built from TRBV7-6 and TRBJ1-5; D uncertain. CDR3 length equals 12 residues. Germline V gives CDR1 SGHVS, CDR2 FNYEAQ. Trimming stripped 5 bases from V and 4 bases from J, with 6 bases between. The CDR3 nucleotides are TGTGCCAGCAGCCGGTTGAATCAGCCCCAGCATTTT. Translated: CASSRLNQPQHF.

The sample holds a few counts of this clonotype. The V gene is TRBV28, the J gene TRBJ2-5, with TRBD1 matching over 7 bases. V trimming: 8 bases; J trimming: 1 base; junction bases outside the gene matches: 4. The CDR3 has 13 amino acids. Germline lookup yields CDR1 MDHEN and CDR2 SYDVKM. CDR3 coding DNA: TGTGCCAGCCGGGACAGCATCCAAGAGACCCAGTACTTC. Protein: CASRDSIQETQYF.

The chain combines TRBV7-8 with TRBJ2-7; unclear D gene. The germline CDR1 and CDR2 sequences are SGHVS and FQNEAQ. V dropped 0 bases and J dropped 3 bases, with 12 bases sitting between them. The CDR3 is made up of 15 amino acids. CDR3: CASSLARVRFYEQYF. CDR3 nucleotides: TGTGCCAGCAGCTTAGCGCGTGTCAGATTCTACGAGCAGTACTTC.

The chain is built from TRBV6-2 or TRBV6-3 and TRBJ2-7; 9 bases are a match to TRBD2. With V trimmed by 0 bases and J by 1 base, 4 bases remained unmatched. This CDR3 contains 16 residues. The germline CDR1 and CDR2 sequences are MNHEY and SVGEGT. The CDR3 sequence: CASSYSRLAVSYEQYF. As DNA, the CDR3 is TGTGCCAGCAGTTACTCTAGACTAGCGGTTTCCTACGAGCAGTACTTC.

This clonotype has a single count. Compared with germline, one end of the junction differs, possibly owing to a read error. This rearrangement joins TRBV4-1 to TRBJ2-2; D remains unclear. The CDR3 covers 13 residues. Germline CDR1 reads MGHRA; CDR2 reads YSYEKL. The CDR3 nucleotides are TGCGCCAGCAACCAAGTTTACACCGGGGAGCTGTTTTTT. This encodes CASNQVYTGELFF.

This rearrangement joins TRBV7-9 to TRBJ1-1; possible D gene TRBD1, 5 bases. Between the trimmed V and J ends, which lost 4 bases and 0 bases, there was a span of 18 bases. Germline V gene data show CDR1 as SEHNR and CDR2 as FQNEAQ (reference sequence). The CDR3 is made up of 17 amino acids. The CDR3 sequence is CASSSLWVPGLNTEAFF. The CDR3 nucleotides are TGTGCCAGCAGCTCCCTGTGGGTACCGGGGCTGAACACTGAAGCTTTCTTT.